This T cell receptor (beta chain) comes out of a study of blood T cells in healthy people across ages. The CDR3 extends over 14 amino acids. Deletions cut 6 bases from V and 6 bases from J, with 14 bases between. Germline V gene sequence: CDR1 SEHNR, CDR2 FQNEAQ (reference sequence). Then a second PCR, running roughly 7 to 11 cycles, was carried out with a sample-barcoded 5' primer and a J-beta primer mix. TCRdb itself ran the 5' RACE reads through MiXCR, one entry per CDR3 protein. This table holds fewer than 650,000 distinct CDR3 sequences, about 27% found once. These same data were also listed under a study on T cells of mothers and their children.

This chain uses TRBV7-9 with TRBJ1-4; tentatively, D is TRBD1 (5 bases). The source material was blood. The TCR was taken from a boy between 2 and 10 years old in good health. This CDR3 is CASSSQGFDEKLFF. The CDR3 region has the DNA TGTGCCAGCAGTTCCCAGGGATTTGATGAAAAACTGTTTTTT.